These T cell receptor beta chains were read from a single sample in a study of radiotherapy plus CTLA-4 blockade in lung cancer. The assay was immunoSEQ multiplex PCR, and TCRdb's table has in-frame clones only and misses some. The data show 20,000 to 30,000 clones, about 75% seen once. Sample: peripheral blood, taken from a patient treated with radiotherapy plus ipilimumab. Receptor source: a human donor with non-small cell lung cancer that progressed on radiotherapy plus ipilimumab. The CDR3 runs from the conserved cysteine through the conserved F or W. The D gene is left open where the match is weak. Not all rows give a size; the values are once, few, many and, for expanded clones, a class.

V gene	clone size	D gene	J gene	CDR3 DNA	CDR3 protein
TRBV6-5	.	TRBD1	TRBJ1-2	TGTGCCAGCAGTTCCCAGGGGGGGGGCTATGGCTACACCTTC	CASSSQGGGYGYTF
TRBV15	.	.	TRBJ2-7	TGTGCCACCAGCAGAGAAGACTCCTACGAGCAGTACTTC	CATSREDSYEQYF
TRBV7-6	.	TRBD1	TRBJ2-7	TGTGCCAGCAGCCCGGGAACAGGGGGCTTGTACGAGCAGTACTTC	CASSPGTGGLYEQYF
TRBV4-2	.	.	TRBJ2-7	TGTGCCAGCAGCTCGCAGGGTTACGAGCAGTACTTC	CASSSQGYEQYF
TRBV9	.	TRBD1	TRBJ1-5	TGTGCCAGCAGCGCAGGACAGGGCAATCAGCCCCAGCATTTT	CASSAGQGNQPQHF
TRBV28	.	.	TRBJ1-1	TGTGCCAGCAGTCTCACGACCCTGAACACTGAAGCTTTCTTT	CASSLTTLNTEAFF
TRBV5-6	.	.	TRBJ1-2	TGTGCCAGCAGCCCGGCTACGGGACACCTTAACTATGGCTACACCTTC	CASSPATGHLNYGYTF
TRBV6-8	.	.	TRBJ1-2	TGTGCCAGCAGGCGCCGGGCTCCCCGGGAGAAGGATGGCTACACCTTC	CASRRRAPREKDGYTF
TRBV11-2	.	.	TRBJ1-2	TGTGCCAGCAGCTTGTTCCAGGGGAGTGGCGGCTACACCTTC	CASSLFQGSGGYTF
TRBV5-6	few	.	TRBJ2-1	TGTGCCAGCAGCTTGGGGGGGGCCCCCAATGAGCAGTTCTTC	CASSLGGAPNEQFF
TRBV10-3	.	TRBD1	TRBJ2-5	TGTGCCATCAGGGATCCGGGACAGGGGGCGGAGGAGACCCAGTACTTC	CAIRDPGQGAEETQYF
TRBV27	few	TRBD2	TRBJ2-7	TGTGCCAGCAGCCACGGACTAGCGGGAGTTTATCGGGTCGAGCAGTACTTC	CASSHGLAGVYRVEQYF
TRBV19	.	.	TRBJ1-1	TGTGCCAGTAGTATGTGGAACACTGAAGCTTTCTTT	CASSMWNTEAFF